This T cell receptor beta chain emerged from a study of cytomegalovirus exposure and HLA in healthy donors. General observations from the study: Accurate predictions that matched the HLA-A and HLA-B alleles of most subjects were reportedly made from TCR beta sequences. Later work found most CMV-associated TCR beta chains apparently HLA-restricted. As was reported, the classifier diagnosed cytomegalovirus status with high specificity and sensitivity. Later analysis associated a missense DCLRE1C variant with TCR beta V- and J-gene trimming.

Germline CDR1 reads MNHNS; CDR2 reads SASEGT. The CDR3 loop spans 15 amino acids. The V and J ends lost 3 bases and 3 bases, in that order; junction bases with no gene match: 2. This clone has just a few counts. Its target is not known. The primer mix had 60 Vbeta and 13 Jbeta primers. Sequenced by immunoSEQ multiplex PCR; TCRdb stores in-frame clones only, minus some. The sample includes fewer than 150,000 clones, about 70% of them seen just once. This chain uses TRBV6-1 with TRBJ1-4; 9 positions match TRBD1. The sample consisted of PBMCs. The clonotype originates from a man younger than 30 in good health and CMV-seronegative. CDR3 nucleotides: TGTGCCAGCAGTGACAACAGGGGGCCTAATGAAAAACTGTTTTTT. Its translation is CASSDNRGPNEKLFF.